The 32 T cell receptor beta chains listed next were all sequenced from one sample in a study of radiotherapy plus CTLA-4 blockade in lung cancer. Sequencing was performed with immunoSEQ multiplex PCR; in TCRdb, only in-frame clones are kept and a portion is missing. The data show approximately 80,000 clones, over 70% seen once. The starting material was peripheral blood, obtained from a patient treated with radiotherapy plus ipilimumab. The receptors originated from a human donor with non-small cell lung cancer whose response to radiotherapy plus ipilimumab could not be evaluated. Some clones in this sample may be carry-over from other donors' samples.

The genes are TRBV10-3 and TRBJ2-1; D may be TRBD2 (5 bases). V was pared by 6 bases and J by 6 bases, with 9 bases between. Germline CDR1 is ENHRY and CDR2 is SYGVKD. This CDR3 is built from 12 residues. The CDR3 DNA sequence: TGTGCCATCAGCGGGGAGCCCAATGAGCAGTTCTTC. This sequence encodes CAISGEPNEQFF.

The chain carries TRBV5-1 and TRBJ2-3, with 13 bases fitting TRBD2. Trimming took 4 bases from V and 3 from J; bases not matched to a gene: 8. In germline, CDR1 is SGHRS, CDR2 YFSETQ. CDR3 length equals 17 residues. CDR3 loop: CASSPPTSGGPTDTQYF. The CDR3 nucleotides read TGCGCCAGCAGCCCTCCGACTAGCGGGGGGCCTACAGATACGCAGTATTTT.

This clone was seen a handful of times. The J gene is TRBJ2-7, the V gene TRBV5-1, with 12 bases that match TRBD1. The CDR3 has 16 amino acids. The V gene end was trimmed by 3 bases and the J gene end by 7 bases; junction bases not matched to a gene: 11. CDR1 is SGHRS and CDR2 is YFSETQ in the germline V gene. For the CDR3, the DNA is TGCGCCAGCAGCTGGTCCCCCGGGACAGGGGGCCCTGAGCAGTACTTC. Amino acid sequence: CASSWSPGTGGPEQYF.

This rearrangement joins TRBV5-1 to TRBJ2-2; D might be TRBD1 (6 bases). Germline CDR1 and CDR2: SGHRS and YFSETQ. The CDR3 sequence is 15 residues long. Trimming removed 2 bases from V and 6 bases from J, with 14 bases in between. The CDR3, as DNA: TGCGCCAGCAGCTTAGAAACAGGGTACTCCGGGGAGCTGTTTTTT. Residues: CASSLETGYSGELFF.

The V and J genes are TRBV5-6 and TRBJ2-7; TRBD1 aligns across 10 bases. Germline V gene data show CDR1 as SGHDT and CDR2 as YYEEEE. Trimming removed 4 bases from V and 5 bases from J; junction bases left unmatched: 6. The CDR3 spans 14 residues. CDR3 nucleotides: TGTGCCAGCAGCACGGGACAGGGGAGGGACGAGCAGTACTTC. Protein: CASSTGQGRDEQYF.

This chain joins TRBV28 and TRBJ1-2, with 9 nucleotides matching TRBD1. The CDR3 is 15 residues long. Trimming removed 1 base from V and 5 bases from J; junction bases left unmatched: 5. Germline V gives CDR1 MDHEN, CDR2 SYDVKM. The CDR3 sequence is CASSLLGQGVYGYTF. CDR3 DNA: TGTGCCAGCAGTTTATTGGGACAGGGCGTTTATGGCTACACCTTC.

The V call is TRBV6-5, the J call TRBJ2-5; a possible D gene is TRBD2 (6 bases). This CDR3 comprises 14 residues. Trimming left V 7 bases short and J 5 bases short, with 17 bases between. From germline, CDR1 is MNHEY and CDR2 SVGAGI. CDR3 protein: CASTGDPRRETQYF. CDR3 in DNA: TGTGCCAGCACGGGGGACCCCAGGAGGGAGACCCAGTACTTC.

The chain links TRBV28 to TRBJ1-2; TRBD1 matches at 10 bases. V gave up 7 bases and J gave up 0 bases; unmatched junction bases: 2. Germline V lookup: CDR1 MDHEN, CDR2 SYDVKM. The CDR3 extends over 14 amino acids. This CDR3 is CASMGTGANYGYTF. Here the CDR3 DNA reads TGTGCCAGCATGGGGACAGGGGCTAACTATGGCTACACCTTC.

This rearrangement joins TRBV5-1 to TRBJ2-3, with D unclear. The CDR3 extends over 13 amino acids. The germline V and J ends were trimmed by 3 bases and 6 bases, with 11 bases remaining between them. CDR1 is SGHRS, CDR2 YFSETQ, per germline. The CDR3 loop reads CASSSSNADTQYF. DNA for the CDR3: TGCGCCAGCAGCTCGTCTAATGCGGATACGCAGTATTTT.

The chain combines TRBV6-5 with TRBJ2-7; 9 nucleotides match TRBD2. CDR1 MNHEY and CDR2 SVGAGI come from the germline V gene. The CDR3 runs to 13 residues. The J segment lost 3 bases and the V segment lost 8 bases, leaving 5 bases of the junction unmatched. CDR3 coding DNA: TGTGCCAGCCCCTCACTAGCGGGCTACGAGCAGTACTTC. Its translation is CASPSLAGYEQYF.

The V and J genes are TRBV19 and TRBJ1-3; TRBD1 matches 8 bases. J lost 3 bases, V lost 5 bases, and 3 bases had no gene match. CDR1 LNHDA and CDR2 SQIVND come from the germline V gene (reference sequence). This CDR3 comprises 14 residues. As DNA, the CDR3 is TGTGCCAGTAGTGCCGACAGGGGTGGAAACACCATATATTTT. Amino acids: CASSADRGGNTIYF.

A single count supports this clone. The V call is TRBV7-9, the J call TRBJ2-3; 7 bases fit TRBD2. The CDR3 covers 16 residues. Germline values: CDR1 SEHNR, CDR2 FQNEAQ (reference sequence). After removal of 5 bases from V and 0 bases from J, the junction contained 8 bases not matched to a gene. DNA for the CDR3: TGTGCCAGCAGCCCGGCCGGGACTACGAGCACAGATACGCAGTATTTT. This codes for CASSPAGTTSTDTQYF.

The chain carries TRBV27 and TRBJ2-2; D ambiguous. Trimming took off 6 bases at V and 5 bases at J, with 13 bases between the two ends. The CDR3 length is 14 residues. Germline values: CDR1 MNHEY, CDR2 SMNVEV (reference sequence). The DNA for the CDR3 is TGTGCCAGCAGCCTCGGAGAGACGACCGGGGAGCTGTTTTTT. Its protein product is CASSLGETTGELFF.

This clone was found once. J is TRBJ1-3 and V is TRBV27; D possibly corresponds to TRBD1 (6 bases). Trimming removed 4 bases at V and 0 bases at J, with 13 bases between. The CDR3 spans 16 residues. The V gene's germline CDR1 is MNHEY and CDR2 SMNVEV (reference sequence). The CDR3 coding sequence is TGTGCCAGCAGTTCCGGACAGCAAAACTCTGGAAACACCATATATTTT. Its protein is CASSSGQQNSGNTIYF.

The chain employs TRBV5-1 and TRBJ2-7; tentative D call: TRBD2 (5 bases). CDR1 and CDR2 (germline): SGHRS, YFSETQ. Trimming stripped 4 bases from V and 1 base from J, with 12 bases between. CDR3 length equals 14 residues. CDR3 nucleotides: TGCGCCAGCAGCGAGAGGGCGTCTTCCTACGAGCAGTACTTC. Its translation: CASSERASSYEQYF.

The CDR3 loop reads CASSLAVGQGGYEQYF. In DNA, the CDR3 is TGTGCCAGCAGCTTAGCCGTGGGGCAGGGTGGCTACGAGCAGTACTTC. This chain links TRBV7-2 with TRBJ2-7, with D maybe TRBD1 (5 bases). The length of the CDR3 is 16 residues. The germline gives CDR1 SGHTA, CDR2 FQGNSA. V was cut by 0 bases and J by 3 bases, with 15 bases left in between.

This clone appeared once. V and J are TRBV21-1 and TRBJ1-1; the table calls TRBD1, which could not be checked here. TRBV21-1 is a known pseudogene. This CDR3 has 16 residues. CDR3 protein: CASTPPGQGGRGEAFF. As DNA, the CDR3 is TGTGCCAGCACTCCCCCGGGACAGGGGGGAAGGGGTGAAGCTTTCTTT.

This chain links TRBV18 with TRBJ1-1, with TRBD1 identical over 7 bases. The J segment lost 5 bases and the V segment lost 6 bases, leaving 9 bases of the junction unmatched. Germline values: CDR1 KGHSH, CDR2 LQKENI. The CDR3 has 14 residues. The DNA of the CDR3 is TGTGCCAGCTCCCAACAGGGGACGAGGACTGAAGCTTTCTTT. Translating it yields CASSQQGTRTEAFF.

The gene calls are TRBV7-6 and TRBJ1-5; D gene ambiguous. CDR3 size: 13 residues. Germline CDR1 is SGHVS and CDR2 is FNYEAQ. The V and J ends lost 5 bases and 9 bases respectively, with 14 bases between them. The CDR3 sequence is CASSPEAPWPQHF. The DNA of the CDR3 is TGTGCCAGCAGCCCGGAGGCCCCTTGGCCCCAGCATTTT.

The V and J genes are TRBV27 and TRBJ1-4, with 8 bases matching TRBD1. With 6 bases clipped from V and 8 bases from J, the junction kept 2 bases outside the gene matches. This CDR3 region has 12 residues. Germline CDR1 is MNHEY and CDR2 is SMNVEV (reference sequence). CDR3 nucleotide sequence: TGTGCCAGCAGGGACAGGGAAGAAAAACTGTTTTTT. Its protein is CASRDREEKLFF. The full variable domain, with the rest looked up from reference TRBV27 and TRBJ1-4, is EAQVTQNPRYLITVTGKKLTVTCSQNMNHEYMSWYRQDPGLGLRQIYYSMNVEVTDKGDVPEGYKVSRKEKRNFPLILESPSPNQTSLYFCASRDREEKLFFGSGTQLSVL.

A remark on this clone: This sample also contains other DNA sequences that code for the same CDR3. The rearrangement joins TRBV5-1 to TRBJ1-1; no clear D. The CDR3 covers 13 residues. V lost 6 bases to trimming and J lost 1 base, with 10 bases between them. Germline CDR1 and CDR2: SGHRS and YFSETQ. The DNA for the CDR3 is TGCGCCAGCACTTTCGACAAGAACACTGAAGCTTTCTTT. This translates into CASTFDKNTEAFF.

The genes are TRBV6-6 and TRBJ2-3; the D gene is possibly TRBD1 (6 bases). The CDR3 runs to 16 residues. The V end was cut by 2 bases, the J end by 2 bases, with 14 bases between. Germline lookup yields CDR1 MNHNY and CDR2 SVGAGI (reference sequence). CDR3 loop: CASSYPPGENTDTQYF. The CDR3 DNA follows: TGTGCCAGCAGTTACCCGCCAGGGGAGAACACAGATACGCAGTATTTT.

The rearrangement joins TRBV4-1 to TRBJ2-3; D is possibly TRBD1 (5 bases). The germline V and J ends were trimmed by 0 bases and 4 bases, with 8 bases remaining between them. The CDR3 is made up of 14 amino acids. Germline CDR1 reads MGHRA; CDR2 reads YSYEKL. CDR3 nucleotide sequence: TGCGCCAGCAGCCAAGAGGTCAGGGCAGATACGCAGTATTTT. The encoded protein is CASSQEVRADTQYF.

J is TRBJ2-5 and V is TRBV2; 8 bases are shared with TRBD2. Gene TRBJ2-7 matches the end of the DNA better, so the J call may be wrong. Germline lookup yields CDR1 SNHLY and CDR2 FYNNEI. The CDR3 runs 14 residues. Here the CDR3 DNA reads TGTGCCAGCAGCGGGAGGGCCAGCACCTACGAGCAGTACTTC. Translation gives CASSGRASTYEQYF.

This clone was detected only a few times. The chain is built from TRBV2 and TRBJ1-3; no definite D call. The CDR3 has 12 residues. V lost 3 bases to trimming and J lost 7 bases, with 7 bases between them. The germline CDR1 and CDR2 sequences are SNHLY and FYNNEI. The CDR3 sequence: CASSDNKNTIYF. The DNA for the CDR3 is TGTGCCAGCAGTGATAACAAGAACACCATATATTTT.

The chain is built from TRBV5-1 and TRBJ1-2, with TRBD1 matching over 10 bases. Germline lookup yields CDR1 SGHRS and CDR2 YFSETQ. V was pared by 0 bases and J by 3 bases, with 5 bases of the junction left unmatched. The CDR3 is 16 residues long. Here the CDR3 DNA reads TGCGCCAGCAGCTTGGCCCAGGACAGGGGGGACTATGGCTACACCTTC. As protein: CASSLAQDRGDYGYTF.

V gene TRBV28 combines with J gene TRBJ1-1; 7 bases are shared with TRBD1. Germline CDR1 is MDHEN and CDR2 is SYDVKM. V lost 3 bases, J lost 1 base, and 5 bases stayed unmatched. The CDR3 is 15 amino acids. CDR3 DNA sequence: TGTGCCAGCAGTTTGTCCGGGACAGCGAACACTGAAGCTTTCTTT. It translates to CASSLSGTANTEAFF.

The CDR3 nucleotides read TGCGCCAGCAGCCAAGGGGCCGGCTATGGCTACACCTTC. This gives the protein CASSQGAGYGYTF. The genes are TRBV4-1 and TRBJ1-2; D uncertain. The length of the CDR3 is 13 residues. Per the germline V gene, CDR1 is MGHRA and CDR2 is YSYEKL. The ends were cut back, 1 base at V and 4 bases at J, with 7 bases in the middle.

The V and J genes are TRBV18 and TRBJ1-1, with D maybe TRBD1 (5 bases). The CDR3 is 13 residues long. Germline CDR1 reads KGHSH; CDR2 reads LQKENI. V lost 4 bases to trimming and J lost 6 bases, with 12 bases between them. DNA of the CDR3: TGTGCCAGCTCACTAAGGGGTGGGGCTGAAGCTTTCTTT. Translating gives CASSLRGGAEAFF.

This clone was observed once. The chain recombines TRBV4-1 with TRBJ2-3, with 11 bases fitting TRBD2. J was trimmed by 5 bases and V by 8 bases; bases with no gene match: 6. The germline CDR1 and CDR2 sequences are MGHRA and YSYEKL. CDR3 length: 14 residues. This CDR3 reads CASRQLAGVDTQYF. CDR3 DNA sequence: TGCGCCAGCCGACAACTAGCGGGGGTAGATACGCAGTATTTT.

Note on this clone: Its ends do not fully match the called genes, so a read error is possible. The chain uses TRBV4-1 and TRBJ2-1; 10 bases fit TRBD2. This CDR3 spans 15 amino acids. Germline loops: CDR1 MGHRA, CDR2 YSYEKL. CDR3 sequence (DNA): TGTGCCAGCAGCCAAGCGGGGGGGCAGCTCGATGAGCAGTTCTTC. Amino acid sequence: CASSQAGGQLDEQFF.

This clone has more than one count but fewer than ten. V usage is TRBV4-2 and J usage is TRBJ2-3; 8 bases are a match to TRBD1. Germline-derived CDR1 and CDR2 are LGHNA and YNFKEQ. The trim removed 1 base at V and 3 bases at J, leaving 9 bases unmatched. There are 17 residues in the CDR3. The CDR3 DNA sequence: TGTGCCAGCAGCCAAGTTCCCGGACAGGGCCGGACAGATACGCAGTATTTT. As protein: CASSQVPGQGRTDTQYF.